The clone carrying this TCR beta chain was recorded at least ten times. Its antigen is not known. The sample is drawn from a study of CD8 T cells in ankylosing spondylitis. The study, taken as a whole, reports: Past research had described some motif variants in reactive arthritis synovial fluid and blood.

For TCR beta, libraries came from quantitative 5'-RACE with molecular barcodes. TCRdb independently ran MiXCR on the 5' RACE reads; one entry per CDR3 protein. The sample holds 200,000 to 250,000 distinct CDR3 sequences, roughly 25% seen once. This CDR3 contains 13 residues. V gave up 7 bases and J gave up 2 bases; unmatched junction bases: 4. The material sequenced was blood, either unsorted or a sorted T cell fraction (not recorded which). The receptor was isolated from a male donor with ankylosing spondylitis or in good health (not recorded which). The J gene is TRBJ2-7, the V gene TRBV12-3 or TRBV12-4; 8 bases map to TRBD1. CDR3 sequence: CASTTTGAYEQYF. CDR3 coding DNA: TGTGCCAGCACTACGACAGGGGCCTACGAGCAGTACTTC.